A selection of T cell receptor beta chains follows, all from one sample in a study of T cells in Graves' hyperthyroidism and ophthalmopathy. TCRdb reanalysed the multiplex PCR reads using MiXCR and keeps one entry per CDR3 protein. The sample contains hundreds of thousands of distinct CDR3 sequences, roughly 13% of which appear only once. Sequencing used blood. These receptors were obtained from a woman younger than 35 with Graves' hyperthyroidism. Each CDR3 is given with its conserved first and last residue. The order of the fields is CDR3 protein, CDR3 DNA, clone size, CDR3 length, D gene, J gene, V gene. A D gene is named only where the DNA matches it firmly. A clone size is listed for some rows: how often the clone was seen (once, few, many), or a class if it is expanded.

CASSFAGGRTEAFF,TGTGCCAGCAGTTTTGCCGGGGGCCGCACTGAAGCTTTCTTT,many,14,-,TRBJ1-1,TRBV12-3/TRBV12-4
CSARVYKGIDTQYF,TGCAGTGCTAGAGTCTATAAGGGGATAGATACGCAGTATTTT,many,14,-,TRBJ2-3,TRBV20-1
CSGERGLGQFF,TGCAGCGGAGAAAGGGGACTGGGGCAGTTCTTC,-,11,-,TRBJ2-1,TRBV29-1
CASSTATISGSTDTQYF,TGTGCCAGCAGTACCGCAACGATTAGCGGCAGCACAGATACGCAGTATTTT,few,17,-,TRBJ2-3,TRBV6-1
CASSTTGTAYNEQFF,TGTGCCAGCAGCACGACCGGGACAGCTTACAATGAGCAGTTCTTC,-,15,TRBD1,TRBJ2-1,TRBV11-2
CATTSLGAGSYNEQFF,TGTGCCACCACTTCGCTCGGGGCTGGCTCCTACAATGAGCAGTTCTTC,many,16,-,TRBJ2-1,TRBV28
CASSLVENEQYF,TGCGCCAGCAGCTTGGTAGAAAACGAGCAGTACTTC,many,12,-,TRBJ2-7,TRBV5-1
CASSKGQGNTDTQYF,TGTGCCAGCAGCAAGGGACAGGGTAACACAGATACGCAGTATTTT,many,15,TRBD1,TRBJ2-3,TRBV7-3
CASSPPGRDYEQYF,TGTGCCAGCTCACCACCGGGGAGGGACTACGAGCAGTACTTC,many,14,TRBD2,TRBJ2-7,TRBV18
CATSRGGETGNQPQHF,TGTGCCACCAGCAGAGGAGGCGAAACGGGCAATCAGCCCCAGCATTTT,many,16,-,TRBJ1-5,TRBV15
CASSRAGQDEAFF,TGTGCCAGTAGTAGGGCCGGGCAAGATGAAGCTTTCTTT,few,13,-,TRBJ1-1,TRBV19
CASTGTDREEGRTGELFF,TGTGCCAGTACAGGCACCGACAGGGAAGAAGGAAGAACCGGGGAGCTGTTTTTT,-,18,TRBD1,TRBJ2-2,TRBV19
CASSRTDSNQPQHF,TGTGCCAGCAGTCGGACGGATAGCAATCAGCCCCAGCATTTT,many,14,-,TRBJ1-5,TRBV12-3/TRBV12-4
CASSWEGPSSYNSPLHF,TGTGCCAGCAGTTGGGAGGGGCCGAGCTCCTATAATTCACCCCTCCACTTT,many,17,-,TRBJ1-6,TRBV6-1
CASSFYPPGRNNEQFF,TGTGCCAGCAGTTTTTATCCCCCGGGTCGGAACAATGAGCAGTTCTTC,-,16,-,TRBJ2-1,TRBV28
CASSLGSLDRESSPLHF,TGCGCCAGCAGCTTGGGTTCCCTGGACAGGGAGAGTTCACCCCTCCACTTT,-,17,TRBD1,TRBJ1-6,TRBV5-1
CASSFTPTGGTQPQHF,TGTGCCAGCAGCTTTACGCCGACAGGGGGCACTCAGCCCCAGCATTTT,few,16,TRBD1,TRBJ1-5,TRBV7-2
CATSRAGLAGADTQYF,TGTGCCACCAGCAGAGCGGGCCTAGCGGGAGCAGATACGCAGTATTTT,many,16,TRBD2,TRBJ2-3,TRBV15
CASLAQDSSGEQFF,TGTGCCAGCTTAGCACAGGACAGTTCGGGTGAGCAGTTCTTC,many,14,-,TRBJ2-1,TRBV18
CAISGEGTDTQYF,TGTGCCATAAGCGGGGAGGGTACAGATACGCAGTATTTT,many,13,TRBD2,TRBJ2-3,TRBV10-3
CASSTTSGRVFDTQYF,TGTGCCAGCAGTACGACTAGCGGGAGGGTTTTCGATACGCAGTATTTT,many,16,TRBD2,TRBJ2-3,TRBV28
CASSFSAGGELFF,TGTGCCAGCAGCTTCTCAGCGGGCGGGGAGCTGTTTTTT,many,13,-,TRBJ2-2,TRBV7-9
CASRPAQGPSQVLTF,TGTGCCAGCAGGCCCGCTCAGGGACCGTCTCAAGTCCTGACTTTC,many,15,-,TRBJ2-6,TRBV6-1
CASSTGARSSTGELFF,TGTGCCAGTAGTACGGGGGCGCGGTCGAGCACCGGGGAGCTGTTTTTT,few,16,-,TRBJ2-2,TRBV19
CASSLGGPVDTEAFF,TGTGCCAGCAGCTTAGGGGGTCCGGTCGACACTGAAGCTTTCTTT,few,15,-,TRBJ1-1,TRBV11-3